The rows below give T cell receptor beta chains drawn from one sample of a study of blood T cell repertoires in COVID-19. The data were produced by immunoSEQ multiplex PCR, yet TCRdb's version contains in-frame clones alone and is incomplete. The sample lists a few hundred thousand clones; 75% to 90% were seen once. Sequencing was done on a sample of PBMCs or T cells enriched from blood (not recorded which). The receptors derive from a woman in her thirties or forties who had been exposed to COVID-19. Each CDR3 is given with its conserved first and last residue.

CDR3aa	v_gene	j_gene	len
CASSQSLSGTGNGYTF	TRBV4-1	TRBJ1-2	16
CASSPRGDGNTIYF	TRBV9	TRBJ1-3	14
CAVGTAEAFF	TRBV2	TRBJ1-1	10
CANLLQHIPSPEVNYGYTF	TRBV11-3	TRBJ1-2	19
CASSQGFQGLAGGRENIQYF	TRBV3-1/TRBV3-2	TRBJ2-4	20
CASRRFGDRGTIGSNQPQHF	TRBV27	TRBJ1-5	20
CASSYSGGRETQYF	TRBV6-5	TRBJ2-5	14
CASSYGTSGVETQYF	TRBV6-5	TRBJ2-5	15
CASSPGQGSPYNEQFF	TRBV5-1	TRBJ2-1	16
CASSLMAGLEKLFF	TRBV5-1	TRBJ1-4	14
CASSKECGGQGIRTNEKLFF	TRBV21-1	TRBJ1-4	20
CASSYLAGMGQPQHF	TRBV6-2/TRBV6-3	TRBJ1-5	15
CASSFLPVGSRDHNEQFF	TRBV5-1	TRBJ2-1	18
CASRKGGRETQYF	TRBV28	TRBJ2-5	13